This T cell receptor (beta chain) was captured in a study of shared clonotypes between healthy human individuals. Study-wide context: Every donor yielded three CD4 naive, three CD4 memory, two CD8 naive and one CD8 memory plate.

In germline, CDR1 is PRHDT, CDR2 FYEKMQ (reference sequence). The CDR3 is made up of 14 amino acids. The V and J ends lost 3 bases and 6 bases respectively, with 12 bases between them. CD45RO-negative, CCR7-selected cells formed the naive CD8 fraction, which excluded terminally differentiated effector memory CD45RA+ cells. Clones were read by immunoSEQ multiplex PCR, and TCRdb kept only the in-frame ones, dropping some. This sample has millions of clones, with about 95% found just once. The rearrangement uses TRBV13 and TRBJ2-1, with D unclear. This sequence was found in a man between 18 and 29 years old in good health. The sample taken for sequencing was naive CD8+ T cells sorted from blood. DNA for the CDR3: TGTGCCAGCAGCTTGGGTCGGCTGAGCAATGAGCAGTTCTTC. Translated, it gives CASSLGRLSNEQFF. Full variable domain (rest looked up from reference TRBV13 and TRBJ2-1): AAGVIQSPRHLIKEKRETATLKCYPIPRHDTVYWYQQGPGQDPQFLISFYEKMQSDKGSIPDRFSAQQFSDYHSELNMSSLELGDSALYFCASSLGRLSNEQFFGPGTRLTVL.